These 8 T cell receptor beta chains were all obtained from the same sample, sequenced in a study of technical replicates of blood from a handful of donors. Libraries were prepared by immunoSEQ multiplex PCR; TCRdb keeps only in-frame clonotypes and omits some of them. This table has around 100,000 clones, around 96% appearing once. The sample comprised T cells isolated from PBMCs. The receptors stem from a human donor in good health.

This rearrangement joins TRBV19 to TRBJ2-4; 7 nucleotides agree with TRBD2. CDR1 LNHDA and CDR2 SQIVND come from the germline V gene (reference sequence). The trim removed 5 bases at V and 6 bases at J, leaving 10 bases unmatched. The CDR3 sequence is 15 residues long. The CDR3 DNA follows: TGTGCCAGTAGTTTAGGACGGGAGGTTATAAACATTCAGTACTTC. It is translated as CASSLGREVINIQYF.

The chain is built from TRBV11-2 and TRBJ2-7; 12 bases map to TRBD2. Germline values: CDR1 SGHAT, CDR2 FQNNGV. With 4 bases clipped from V and 3 bases from J, the junction kept 4 bases outside the gene matches. This CDR3 is built from 15 residues. The CDR3 sequence: CASSSGLAGFYEQYF. The DNA of the CDR3 is TGTGCCAGCAGCTCCGGACTAGCGGGATTCTACGAGCAGTACTTC.

This clone showed up just once. The chain carries TRBV2 and TRBJ2-2; TRBD1 matches at 7 bases. CDR1 is SNHLY, CDR2 FYNNEI, per germline. The CDR3 covers 14 residues. The J segment lost 0 bases and the V segment lost 10 bases, leaving 5 bases of the junction unmatched. CDR3 sequence (DNA): TGTGCCACTTCAGACAGGGCGAACACCGGGGAGCTGTTTTTT. Encoded protein: CATSDRANTGELFF.

The V call is TRBV7-9, the J call TRBJ1-2, with 7 bases aligning to TRBD1. The J segment lost 6 bases and the V segment lost 3 bases, leaving 10 bases of the junction unmatched. The CDR3 is 15 amino acids. Germline V lookup: CDR1 SEHNR, CDR2 FQNEAQ (reference sequence). The CDR3 region is CASSFGGGFKDGYTF. The CDR3 DNA reads as TGTGCCAGCAGCTTCGGAGGGGGCTTTAAGGATGGCTACACCTTC.

The chain carries TRBV5-1 and TRBJ2-5, with 11 nucleotides matching TRBD1. V gave up 4 bases and J gave up 4 bases; unmatched junction bases: 3. The CDR3 has 14 amino acids. CDR1 and CDR2 (germline): SGHRS, YFSETQ. In nucleotides, the CDR3 is TGCGCCAGCAGCCTCGGGACAGGGGGAGAGACCCAGTACTTC. Translation gives CASSLGTGGETQYF.

The CDR3 nucleotides are TGTGCCAGCTCGGGACTAGCGGGAGTCGAGCAGTACTTC. This gives the protein CASSGLAGVEQYF. V gene TRBV18 combines with J gene TRBJ2-7, with 14 bases matching TRBD2. The CDR3 has 13 residues. V dropped 6 bases and J dropped 6; count of bases not matched to a gene: 1. CDR1 and CDR2 (germline): KGHSH, LQKENI.

This chain joins TRBV5-6 and TRBJ2-7; D gene uncertain. Trimming shortened V by 4 bases and J by 4 bases, and 9 bases separated the two germline ends. CDR1 and CDR2 from the germline V gene are SGHDT and YYEEEE. The CDR3 spans 12 residues. Here the CDR3 reads CASSPKSYEQYF. The CDR3 nucleotides are TGTGCCAGCAGCCCAAAGAGTTACGAGCAGTACTTC.

The V and J genes are TRBV12-5 and TRBJ1-4; no reliable D call. Trimming pared 8 bases from V and 8 bases from J, leaving 18 bases between. Germline V lookup: CDR1 LGHNT, CDR2 FRNRAP. The CDR3 has 14 amino acids. As DNA, the CDR3 is TGTGCTAGTAACCTGCCCACGAGTCTGGAAAAACTGTTTTTT. It codes for CASNLPTSLEKLFF.